A single sample is the source of the 31 T cell receptor beta chains below, sequenced in a study of response to subunit inactivated influenza vaccine. TCRdb recomputed calls from the RT-PCR reads with MiXCR, one row per CDR3 protein. Here the sample spans around 710,000 distinct CDR3 sequences, more than 11% being singletons. Specimen: PBMCs from blood, collected 14 to 15 days before vaccination. These TCRs come from a man aged 50 to 59 who received an inactivated influenza vaccine.

The chain uses TRBV4-1 and TRBJ1-5; 10 bases match TRBD1. V lost 2 bases and J lost 7; bases outside the gene matches: 5. The V gene's germline CDR1 is MGHRA and CDR2 YSYEKL. CDR3 length equals 15 residues. CDR3 nucleotides: TGCGCCAGCAGCCAACGACAGGGGGCTAGGCAGCCCCAGCATTTT. It translates to CASSQRQGARQPQHF.

This clonotype appeared a few times. The CDR3, as DNA: TGTGCCAGCAGTCAAAGACCTAGCTCCTACGAGCAGTACTTC. This encodes CASSQRPSSYEQYF. The V gene is TRBV27, the J gene TRBJ2-7, with D unresolved. This CDR3 region has 14 residues. The germline CDR1 and CDR2 sequences are MNHEY and SMNVEV (reference sequence). The germline V and J ends were trimmed by 5 bases and 0 bases, with 11 bases remaining between them.

Only a few counts were recorded for this clonotype. The chain has TRBV7-7 and TRBJ2-1, with 9 bases aligning to TRBD2. The CDR3 runs 13 residues. The J segment lost 6 bases and the V segment lost 5 bases, leaving 2 bases of the junction unmatched. Germline-derived CDR1 and CDR2 are SSHAT and FNYEAQ (reference sequence). CDR3 nucleotides: TGTGCCAGCAGCGGCGGGAGGGCCAATGAGCAGTTCTTC. The encoded protein is CASSGGRANEQFF. The full variable domain, completed using reference TRBV7-7 and TRBJ2-1, is GAGVSQSPRYKVTKRGQDVTLRCDPISSHATLYWYQQALGQGPEFLTYFNYEAQPDKSGLPSDRFSAERPEGSISTLTIQRTEQRDSAMYRCASSGGRANEQFFGPGTRLTVL.

This clonotype was seen more than once but under ten times. The chain uses TRBV29-1 and TRBJ2-7, with 9 bases aligning to TRBD2. In germline, CDR1 is SQVTM, CDR2 ANQGSEA. Losses at the gene ends were 7 bases for V and 4 bases for J; bases not matched to a gene: 5. There are 12 residues in the CDR3. CDR3 sequence (DNA): TGCAGCGGGGGGACTAGCAGATACGAGCAGTACTTC. This codes for CSGGTSRYEQYF.

There are a few counts of this clonotype. V gene TRBV20-1 combines with J gene TRBJ2-7; a possible D gene is TRBD2 (6 bases). The CDR3 sequence is 15 residues long. Germline V gene lookup returns CDR1 DFQATT and CDR2 SNEGSKA (reference sequence). V was clipped by 5 bases and J by 3 bases, with 20 bases between them. CDR3 DNA sequence: TGCAGTGCTGGCTCTGGGGGGATCCTATACTACGAGCAGTACTTC. Protein: CSAGSGGILYYEQYF.

This clonotype has only one observation. The chain couples TRBV6-2 or TRBV6-3 to TRBJ2-2; D call uncertain. Between the trimmed V and J ends, which lost 2 bases and 7 bases, there was a span of 11 bases. CDR1 is MNHEY, CDR2 SVGEGT, per germline. CDR3 length: 14 residues. CDR3 region: CASSYMRGGGELFF. Written as DNA, the CDR3 is TGTGCCAGCAGTTACATGCGCGGTGGCGGGGAGCTGTTTTTT.

This clonotype was seen a handful of times. The rearrangement uses TRBV7-9 and TRBJ2-7; TRBD1 matches 10 bases. Germline trimming cut 1 base from V and 2 bases from J; bases unmatched to any gene: 8. Germline V gene data show CDR1 as SEHNR and CDR2 as FQNEAQ (reference sequence). The CDR3 covers 17 residues. The CDR3 loop is CASSLDGDGTGAYEQYF. Written as DNA, the CDR3 is TGTGCCAGCAGCTTAGATGGCGACGGGACAGGGGCCTACGAGCAGTACTTC.

This clonotype was picked up a small number of times. V gene TRBV7-9 combines with J gene TRBJ2-5; no clear D. The CDR3 runs 14 residues. Deletions cut 5 bases from V and 2 bases from J, with 12 bases between. Germline V gene data show CDR1 as SEHNR and CDR2 as FQNEAQ (reference sequence). CDR3 bases: TGTGCCAGCAGCGCCCCCGGGCGGCAAGAGACCCAGTACTTC. The encoded protein is CASSAPGRQETQYF.

This clonotype was detected a few times. This chain connects TRBV2 to TRBJ2-1; no definite D call. Trimming shortened V by 3 bases and J by 2 bases, and 20 bases separated the two germline ends. CDR1 and CDR2 from the germline V gene are SNHLY and FYNNEI. The CDR3 has 18 residues. CDR3: CASSEFLLQALAYNEQFF. The CDR3 DNA follows: TGTGCCAGCAGTGAGTTTTTGTTGCAGGCTCTAGCCTACAATGAGCAGTTCTTC.

This clonotype turned up a few times. In nucleotides, the CDR3 is TGTGCCAGCAGTGCAATTGGGGGTAGCAATGAGCAGTTCTTC. This translates into CASSAIGGSNEQFF. The J gene is TRBJ2-1, the V gene TRBV6-4; the D gene could be TRBD1 or TRBD2 (5 bases each). The CDR3 runs to 14 residues. Germline lookup yields CDR1 MRHNA and CDR2 SNTAGT. V lost 4 bases to trimming and J lost 6 bases, with 13 bases between them.

The chain couples TRBV20-1 to TRBJ1-5; 7 bases map to TRBD1. V was pared by 3 bases and J by 2 bases, with 10 bases of the junction left unmatched. CDR1 and CDR2 from the germline V gene are DFQATT and SNEGSKA (reference sequence). The CDR3 runs to 16 residues. The CDR3 nucleotides are TGCAGTGCTAGTGGGGCAGGGGGTAGGGGCAATCAGCCCCAGCATTTT. Translation gives CSASGAGGRGNQPQHF.

This clonotype was recorded a few times. This sequence joins TRBV28 and TRBJ2-2; D may be TRBD1 (5 bases). The CDR3 is 16 residues long. Looked up from germline, CDR1 is MDHEN and CDR2 is SYDVKM. The V gene lost 2 bases and the J gene lost 0 bases, with 10 bases spanning the gap. CDR3 bases: TGTGCCAGCAGTTTAAACCAGGGCACGAACACCGGGGAGCTGTTTTTT. Its translation: CASSLNQGTNTGELFF.

The genes are TRBV4-2 and TRBJ2-1, with 8 nucleotides matching TRBD1. The CDR3 consists of 17 residues. The V and J ends lost 4 bases and 0 bases, in that order; junction bases with no gene match: 8. Germline CDR1 and CDR2: LGHNA and YNFKEQ. In DNA form, the CDR3 reads TGTGCCAGCAGCCCTAACACAGGGACAGGCTCCTACAATGAGCAGTTCTTC. Protein: CASSPNTGTGSYNEQFF.

This clonotype was seen a handful of times. J is TRBJ2-3 and V is TRBV20-1; 10 nucleotides match TRBD1. V was clipped by 0 bases and J by 4 bases; unmatched bases: 1. This CDR3 has 14 residues. Germline CDR1 is DFQATT and CDR2 is SNEGSKA (reference sequence). The CDR3 DNA reads TGCAGTGCTAGAGACGGACAGGGGGCAGATACGCAGTATTTT. Protein: CSARDGQGADTQYF.

The CDR3, as DNA: TGCGCCAGCAGCCAAGACCAATCGAGGAGGATCGGGACCCAGTACTTC. This gives the protein CASSQDQSRRIGTQYF. The V and J genes are TRBV4-3 and TRBJ2-5; D might be TRBD2 (5 bases). CDR3 length equals 16 residues. The germline gives CDR1 LGHNA, CDR2 YSLEER. V lost 0 bases and J lost 7, with 18 bases in between.

The chain links TRBV7-2 to TRBJ2-5, with 7 bases identical to TRBD1. Germline V gene data show CDR1 as SGHTA and CDR2 as FQGNSA. The CDR3 covers 16 residues. Trimming removed 7 bases from V and 4 bases from J; junction bases left unmatched: 15. The CDR3 loop is CASTASRQGLRETQYF. CDR3 nucleotides: TGTGCCAGCACCGCCTCCAGACAGGGTTTGAGAGAGACCCAGTACTTC.

Note on this clonotype: Relative to the germline gene, one junction end is altered; a read error may explain this. V is TRBV7-9 and J is TRBJ2-1; the match to TRBD2 covers 12 bases. The CDR3 has 13 amino acids. Germline loops: CDR1 SEHNR, CDR2 FQNEAQ (reference sequence). The CDR3 DNA reads as TGTGCCATCCGGACTAGCGGGATTGATGAGCACTTCTTC. It codes for CAIRTSGIDEHFF.

This clonotype has just a few counts. The rearrangement links TRBV4-3 to TRBJ2-5; 7 bases map to TRBD2. This CDR3 region has 16 residues. V dropped 0 bases and J dropped 1; count of bases not matched to a gene: 5. CDR1 is LGHNA, CDR2 YSLEER, per germline. The CDR3 spells CASSQDWGGIQETQYF. The CDR3 DNA reads as TGCGCCAGCAGCCAAGATTGGGGGGGGATCCAAGAGACCCAGTACTTC.

The rearrangement uses TRBV20-1 and TRBJ2-2, with TRBD1 matching over 9 bases. This CDR3 is 13 amino acids long. Trimming removed 2 bases from V and 6 bases from J; junction bases left unmatched: 1. Germline values: CDR1 DFQATT, CDR2 SNEGSKA (reference sequence). The CDR3 bases are TGCAGTGCTAGACGGGACAGGGCCGGGGAGCTGTTTTTT. Translation: CSARRDRAGELFF.

The gene calls are TRBV12-3 or TRBV12-4 and TRBJ2-7; D is perhaps TRBD1 (6 bases). This CDR3 is 12 amino acids long. The ends were cut back, 9 bases at V and 6 bases at J, with 15 bases in the middle. The CDR3 nucleotides are TGTGCCAGTAGGGTGGGGGCCTCCGAGCAGTACTTC. The encoded protein is CASRVGASEQYF.

This clonotype was counted a few times. V and J are TRBV15 and TRBJ2-1; D is perhaps TRBD2 (5 bases). Trimming took off 1 base at V and 9 bases at J, with 16 bases between the two ends. Germline assignment: CDR1 LNHNV and CDR2 YYDKDF (reference sequence). The CDR3 is made up of 15 amino acids. Written as DNA, the CDR3 is TGTGCCACCAGCAGAGGTACCCCCGGTGGGAGTGAGCAGTTCTTC. Its protein is CATSRGTPGGSEQFF.

This clonotype was seen many times. V gene TRBV12-3 or TRBV12-4 combines with J gene TRBJ2-2; D remains unclear. The CDR3 extends over 13 amino acids. Trimming removed 5 bases from V and 4 bases from J, with 8 bases in between. The CDR3 region is CASSLGFTGELFF. In DNA, the CDR3 is TGTGCCAGCAGTCTGGGCTTCACCGGGGAGCTGTTTTTT.

Only a few counts were recorded for this clonotype. This rearrangement joins TRBV5-5 to TRBJ1-1; no reliable D call. The ends were cut back, 1 base at V and 1 base at J, with 5 bases in the middle. The CDR3 covers 13 residues. Germline lookup yields CDR1 SGHKS and CDR2 YYEKEE (reference sequence). CDR3 DNA: TGTGCCAGCAGCTTGCTTCCGAACACTGAAGCTTTCTTT. Its protein is CASSLLPNTEAFF.

In its sample, this clonotype was seen a few times. V gene TRBV20-1 combines with J gene TRBJ2-1; 9 bases agree with TRBD2. There are 16 residues in the CDR3. Germline V gives CDR1 DFQATT, CDR2 SNEGSKA (reference sequence). With 5 bases clipped from V and 0 bases from J, the junction kept 8 bases outside the gene matches. The DNA for the CDR3 is TGCAGTGCTCTCCCTAGCGGGACGAGCTCCTACAATGAGCAGTTCTTC. Residues: CSALPSGTSSYNEQFF.

This clonotype was picked up a small number of times. The V gene is TRBV6-1, the J gene TRBJ2-1; TRBD2 agrees at 12 bases. The CDR3 is 17 amino acids. CDR1 and CDR2 from the germline V gene are MNHNS and SASEGT. Unmatched junction bases numbered 8, after V lost 6 bases and J lost 2 bases. CDR3 amino acids: CASSGRTSGMAYNEQFF. CDR3 in DNA: TGTGCCAGCAGCGGGAGGACTAGCGGGATGGCCTACAATGAGCAGTTCTTC.

This clonotype was observed a handful of times. This chain joins TRBV5-4 and TRBJ2-7, with D unclear. This CDR3 region has 14 residues. Trimming pared 3 bases from V and 2 bases from J, leaving 12 bases between. The V gene's germline CDR1 is SGHNT and CDR2 YYREEE (reference sequence). The CDR3 protein is CASSSTGLTYEQYF. The CDR3 DNA sequence: TGTGCCAGCAGCTCAACGGGCCTTACCTACGAGCAGTACTTC.

This sequence joins TRBV20-1 and TRBJ2-3, with a possible D match to TRBD1 (6 bases). The V and J ends lost 6 bases and 6 bases respectively, with 19 bases between them. This CDR3 contains 14 residues. Germline V CDR1 and CDR2: DFQATT, SNEGSKA (reference sequence). This CDR3 reads CSAELGAFVDTQYF. In nucleotides, the CDR3 is TGCAGTGCGGAACTGGGGGCGTTCGTGGATACGCAGTATTTT.

This clonotype has just a few counts. This rearrangement joins TRBV11-2 to TRBJ2-7; 14 nucleotides match TRBD2. The V segment lost 5 bases and the J segment 2 bases; nucleotides outside the gene matches: 11. This CDR3 region has 18 residues. Germline V gene lookup returns CDR1 SGHAT and CDR2 FQNNGV. The CDR3 loop reads CASSPSGTSGSTAYEQYF. The DNA for the CDR3 is TGTGCCAGCAGCCCCTCCGGGACTAGCGGGAGTACCGCCTACGAGCAGTACTTC.

The chain recombines TRBV11-3 with TRBJ2-1, with 9 bases fitting TRBD2. Unmatched junction bases numbered 9, after V lost 1 base and J lost 8 bases. CDR3 length: 16 amino acids. The germline V gene has CDR1 SGHNT and CDR2 YENEEA. CDR3 DNA sequence: TGTGCCAGCAGCTTAGCTCGGCGGGGGGGCAGAGATGAGCAGTTCTTC. Its protein product is CASSLARRGGRDEQFF.

This clonotype was seen more than once but under ten times. This chain joins TRBV9 and TRBJ1-2; D remains ambiguous. Germline lookup yields CDR1 SGDLS and CDR2 YYNGEE. There are 13 residues in the CDR3. Trimming pared 2 bases from V and 3 bases from J, leaving 8 bases between. The CDR3 protein is CASSVRADYGYTF. In DNA, the CDR3 is TGTGCCAGCAGCGTCCGGGCGGACTATGGCTACACCTTC.

The chain uses TRBV7-3 and TRBJ2-7; 7 nucleotides match TRBD2. CDR1 SGHTA and CDR2 FQGTGA come from the germline V gene. Losses at the gene ends were 6 bases for V and 3 bases for J; bases not matched to a gene: 11. The CDR3 has 15 amino acids. This CDR3 is CASSSGAGYGYEQYF. The CDR3 DNA sequence: TGTGCCAGCAGTTCAGGAGCGGGATACGGCTACGAGCAGTACTTC.